The 22 T cell receptor beta chains in this list originate from one sample, sequenced in a study of beta chain features in type 1 diabetes. The isolated RNA, all of it, was reverse transcribed, so expressed TCRB transcripts were what got sequenced. The method was immunoSEQ multiplex PCR; TCRdb's version includes in-frame clones alone and lacks a portion of them. In the table there are hundreds of thousands of clones, over 9.5% of which are singletons. Sequenced material: naive CD4+ T cells from blood. The receptors here all came from a woman younger than 35 in good health.

This clone was found a few times. This sequence joins TRBV6-6 and TRBJ2-5; D call uncertain. The V end was cut by 4 bases, the J end by 5 bases, with 8 bases between. Germline V gene data show CDR1 as MNHNY and CDR2 as SVGAGI (reference sequence). This CDR3 contains 12 residues. The CDR3 loop is CASSWARETQYF. The CDR3 region has the DNA TGTGCCAGCAGTTGGGCGAGGGAGACCCAGTACTTC.

This clone was seen a few times. The CDR3 sequence is CASSLTGSSYNEQFF. The CDR3 DNA is TGTGCCAGCAGTTTAACGGGGTCCTCCTACAATGAGCAGTTCTTC. This chain connects TRBV28 to TRBJ2-1; D perhaps matches TRBD2 (5 bases). V was cut by 2 bases and J by 0 bases, with 8 bases left in between. Per germline, CDR1 MDHEN and CDR2 SYDVKM. The CDR3 spans 15 residues.

This clone was recorded a few times. The chain carries TRBV7-9 and TRBJ2-5; 9 nucleotides match TRBD1. V shed 3 bases and J 7 bases; nucleotides not matched to a gene: 12. The germline V gene has CDR1 SEHNR and CDR2 FQNEAQ (reference sequence). This CDR3 is built from 16 residues. The CDR3 sequence: CASSFSGTGSVGTQYF. The CDR3 DNA is TGTGCCAGCAGCTTCTCCGGGACAGGGAGTGTTGGGACCCAGTACTTC.

This clone was seen more than once but under ten times. A read error may produce the germline difference seen at one junction end. V is TRBV7-7 and J is TRBJ2-1; D is perhaps TRBD1 (6 bases). CDR3 length: 15 residues. The germline V gene has CDR1 SSHAT and CDR2 FNYEAQ (reference sequence). The CDR3 loop reads CASSAGVSSYNEQFF. As DNA, the CDR3 is TGTGCTAGCAGCGCAGGGGTTAGTTCCTACAATGAGCAGTTCTTC.

This chain connects TRBV30 to TRBJ2-1; 9 positions agree with TRBD2. Germline V gene sequence: CDR1 GTSNPN, CDR2 SVGIG (reference sequence). The CDR3 covers 13 residues. V was clipped by 5 bases and J by 5 bases; unmatched bases: 4. For the CDR3, the DNA is TGTGCCTGGCGGACTAGCGCCCACAATGAGCAGTTCTTC. Residues: CAWRTSAHNEQFF. Complete variable domain (other parts from reference TRBV30 and TRBJ2-1): SQTIHQWPATLVQPVGSPLSLECTVEGTSNPNLYWYRQAAGRGLQLLFYSVGIGQISSEVPQNLSASRPQDRQFILSSKKLLLSDSGFYLCAWRTSAHNEQFFGPGTRLTVL.

The table lists this clone with a few counts. The chain combines TRBV29-1 with TRBJ1-1, with 7 nucleotides matching TRBD1. The V and J ends lost 8 bases and 7 bases, in that order; junction bases with no gene match: 4. The germline CDR1 and CDR2 sequences are SQVTM and ANQGSEA. This CDR3 region has 10 residues. DNA for the CDR3: TGCAGCTCAGGGGGGCTTGAAGCTTTCTTT. Amino acids: CSSGGLEAFF. Full variable domain (outside the CDR3, taken from reference TRBV29-1 and TRBJ1-1): SAVISQKPSRDICQRGTSLTIQCQVDSQVTMMFWYRQQPGQSLTLIATANQGSEATYESGFVIDKFPISRPNLTFSTLTVSNMSPEDSSIYLCSSGGLEAFFGQGTRLTVV.

This chain uses TRBV18 with TRBJ1-2; D uncertain. This CDR3 spans 13 amino acids. Trimming stripped 3 bases from V and 5 bases from J, with 10 bases between. CDR1 KGHSH and CDR2 LQKENI come from the germline V gene. CDR3 region: CASSPPPGYGYTF. CDR3 in DNA: TGTGCCAGCTCACCCCCACCGGGGTATGGCTACACCTTC.

This clone was counted between two and nine times. The chain employs TRBV19 and TRBJ2-7; D unclear. This CDR3 comprises 14 residues. The V end was cut by 5 bases, the J end by 1 base, with 12 bases between. In germline, CDR1 is LNHDA, CDR2 SQIVND (reference sequence). Here the CDR3 reads CASSYSAVSYEQYF. CDR3 in DNA: TGTGCCAGTAGTTATTCGGCAGTATCCTACGAGCAGTACTTC.

V usage is TRBV30 and J usage is TRBJ1-3; possible D gene TRBD1, 5 bases. There are 16 residues in the CDR3. The germline gives CDR1 GTSNPN, CDR2 SVGIG (reference sequence). CDR3 nucleotides: TGTGCTTTTACAGAGACAGCGACTACCGGGGGAAACACCATATATTTT. This translates into CAFTETATTGGNTIYF.

This clone turned up a few times. The CDR3 DNA reads TGTGCCAGCTCACCAGAACGTGGGAACACTGAAGCTTTCTTT. Protein: CASSPERGNTEAFF. The genes are TRBV18 and TRBJ1-1; D is ambiguous. The CDR3 is made up of 14 amino acids. Germline CDR1 is KGHSH and CDR2 is LQKENI. V was pared by 2 bases and J by 1 base, with 8 bases between.

The CDR3 here is CASSSGGTKYEKLFF. The CDR3 DNA is TGTGCCAGCAGCTCCGGCGGGACGAAATACGAAAAACTGTTTTTT. This chain joins TRBV7-6 and TRBJ1-4, with a weak D call TRBD1 (5 bases). This CDR3 region has 15 residues. Germline V lookup: CDR1 SGHVS, CDR2 FNYEAQ. V was pared by 4 bases and J by 8 bases, with 17 bases between.

The J gene is TRBJ1-4, the V gene TRBV15; perhaps TRBD1 as D (6 bases). Trimming took off 0 bases at V and 7 bases at J, with 18 bases between the two ends. The germline V gene encodes CDR1 LNHNV and CDR2 YYDKDF (reference sequence). The CDR3 runs 17 residues. CDR3 sequence reads: CATSREFFRGAGEKLFF. The DNA of the CDR3 is TGTGCCACCAGCAGAGAGTTTTTTCGGGGGGCCGGTGAAAAACTGTTTTTT.

The table lists this clone with a few counts. V is TRBV29-1 and J is TRBJ2-1; no clear D gene. The CDR3 consists of 14 residues. Germline V gene sequence: CDR1 SQVTM, CDR2 ANQGSEA. Trimming shortened V by 3 bases and J by 4 bases, and 13 bases separated the two germline ends. CDR3 amino acids: CSVERYRRYNEQFF. In DNA form, the CDR3 reads TGCAGCGTTGAGAGATACCGCAGGTACAATGAGCAGTTCTTC.

This clone was recorded a few times. The chain is built from TRBV30 and TRBJ1-1; D is uncertain. This CDR3 comprises 12 residues. Trimming cost V 8 bases and J 0 bases, with 10 bases left between them. The germline CDR1 and CDR2 sequences are GTSNPN and SVGIG (reference sequence). Here the CDR3 DNA reads TGTGCCAGACGGCGCATGAACACTGAAGCTTTCTTT. Amino acid sequence: CARRRMNTEAFF.

This clone has more than one count but fewer than ten. This chain uses TRBV7-2 with TRBJ2-5, with D unresolved. Germline CDR1 and CDR2: SGHTA and FQGNSA. V lost 6 bases, J lost 4 bases, and 12 bases lay in between. This CDR3 has 13 residues. The CDR3 loop reads CASSPYVVETQYF. In DNA, the CDR3 is TGTGCCAGCAGTCCGTACGTTGTAGAGACCCAGTACTTC.

This sequence joins TRBV7-2 and TRBJ2-2; perhaps TRBD2 as D (6 bases). The CDR3 contains 16 residues. Germline lookup yields CDR1 SGHTA and CDR2 FQGNSA. V lost 4 bases and J lost 2, with 14 bases in between. The CDR3 nucleotides are TGTGCCAGCAGCTACACGGGACTTACTAACACCGGGGAGCTGTTTTTT. Translated, it gives CASSYTGLTNTGELFF.

This chain's CDR3 is CASSLELPGEQFF. The CDR3 DNA follows: TGTGCCAGCAGCTTAGAGCTACCCGGCGAGCAGTTCTTC. The chain employs TRBV7-9 and TRBJ2-1; D is unresolved. Germline V gene lookup returns CDR1 SEHNR and CDR2 FQNEAQ (reference sequence). The CDR3 consists of 13 residues. V was cut by 1 base and J by 10 bases, with 11 bases left in between. Variable domain in full (rest from reference TRBV7-9 and TRBJ2-1): DTGVSQNPRHKITKRGQNVTFRCDPISEHNRLYWYRQTLGQGPEFLTYFQNEAQLEKSRLLSDRFSAERPKGSFSTLEIQRTEQGDSAMYLCASSLELPGEQFFGPGTRLTVL.

The V and J genes are TRBV23-1 and TRBJ2-7; no reliable D call. TRBV23-1 is recorded as an ORF, its role being uncertain. The V gene lost 1 base and the J gene lost 5 bases, with 12 bases spanning the gap. CDR3 length equals 14 residues. The CDR3 reads CASSQFAPFHEQYV. CDR3 DNA: TGCGCCAGCAGTCAATTCGCCCCGTTCCACGAGCAGTACGTC.

This clone was recorded a few times. The chain combines TRBV28 with TRBJ2-1; TRBD2 is a possible D gene (5 bases). CDR1 and CDR2 from the germline V gene are MDHEN and SYDVKM. Trimming left V 2 bases short and J 7 bases short, with 12 bases between. The CDR3 runs to 14 residues. Here the CDR3 reads CASSLETIRNEQFF. The CDR3 DNA reads as TGTGCCAGCAGTTTAGAGACTATAAGGAATGAGCAGTTCTTC.

This clone was seen a handful of times. V and J are TRBV6-6 and TRBJ2-7, with D possibly being TRBD1 or TRBD2 (6 bases each). The CDR3 totals 13 residues. The V end lost 2 bases, the J end lost 2 bases, and 7 bases lay between the germline ends. Germline CDR1 and CDR2: MNHNY and SVGAGI (reference sequence). CDR3 protein: CASSYGGPYEQYF. The CDR3 nucleotides read TGTGCCAGCAGTTACGGGGGGCCCTACGAGCAGTACTTC.

A word on this clone: This sample includes further DNA sequences coding for the same CDR3. The V and J genes are TRBV6-5 and TRBJ2-1, with 8 bases matching TRBD1. The length of the CDR3 is 15 residues. The V segment lost 4 bases and the J segment 5 bases; nucleotides outside the gene matches: 7. CDR1 is MNHEY and CDR2 is SVGAGI in the germline V gene. Here the CDR3 reads CASSSDRGPNNEQFF. Here the CDR3 DNA reads TGTGCCAGCAGTTCCGACAGGGGCCCTAACAATGAGCAGTTCTTC.

The chain has TRBV29-1 and TRBJ1-2; perhaps TRBD1 as D (6 bases). The V end was cut by 6 bases, the J end by 6 bases, with 14 bases between. The CDR3 has 12 amino acids. CDR1 is SQVTM and CDR2 is ANQGSEA in the germline V gene. The CDR3 here is CSVETGADGYTF. Here the CDR3 DNA reads TGCAGCGTGGAGACAGGCGCTGATGGCTACACCTTC.